These 10 T cell receptor beta chains were all obtained from the same sample, sequenced in a study of OX40 agonist ivuxolimab in advanced cancers. Sequencing used immunoSEQ multiplex PCR; TCRdb keeps in-frame clones, though not all of them. The sample includes about 41,000 clones, about 87% of them seen just once. This specimen consisted of CD4+ or CD8+ T cells sorted from blood, obtained in a trial of the OX40 agonist ivuxolimab. Receptor source: an adult with an advanced solid tumor such as melanoma, head and neck, liver or kidney cancer.

The gene calls are TRBV5-6 and TRBJ1-5; D call uncertain. Germline CDR1 SGHDT, CDR2 YYEEEE. V shed 4 bases and J shed 3 bases, with 11 bases lying between them. The CDR3 runs 14 residues. For the CDR3, the DNA is TGTGCCAGCAGCCGGGTAGGGTTCAATCAGCCCCAGCATTTT. This codes for CASSRVGFNQPQHF.

This chain joins TRBV5-1 and TRBJ1-4; D gene uncertain. The CDR3 is made up of 13 amino acids. The germline CDR1 and CDR2 sequences are SGHRS and YFSETQ. The V and J ends lost 4 bases and 6 bases respectively, with 10 bases between them. As DNA, the CDR3 is TGCGCCAGCAGCACAAATCTTGATGAAAAACTGTTTTTT. It encodes CASSTNLDEKLFF.

The chain combines TRBV19 with TRBJ2-2, with D unresolved. Germline V gene lookup returns CDR1 LNHDA and CDR2 SQIVND (reference sequence). This CDR3 is 12 amino acids long. V was trimmed by 4 bases and J by 8 bases, leaving 8 bases between them. The CDR3 DNA is TGTGCCAGTAGTACCCAAAGGGGGGAGCTGTTTTTT. This codes for CASSTQRGELFF.

The chain combines TRBV7-2 with TRBJ1-4; tentatively, D is TRBD1 (6 bases). Deletions cut 5 bases from V and 7 bases from J, with 17 bases between. Per germline, CDR1 SGHTA and CDR2 FQGNSA. CDR3 length: 15 residues. The CDR3 nucleotides read TGTGCCAGCAGCACCCAGACAGGTCGCGGTGAAAAACTGTTTTTT. This sequence encodes CASSTQTGRGEKLFF.

This clone was recorded once. The chain combines TRBV2 with TRBJ2-5; 8 bases line up with TRBD2. Germline V gives CDR1 SNHLY, CDR2 FYNNEI. Losses at the gene ends were 7 bases for V and 3 bases for J; bases not matched to a gene: 4. This CDR3 has 13 amino acids. The CDR3 sequence is CASIWRGEETQYF. CDR3 bases: TGTGCCAGCATTTGGCGGGGGGAAGAGACCCAGTACTTC.

The V and J genes are TRBV28 and TRBJ1-2; D is undetermined. The ends were cut back, 9 bases at V and 7 bases at J, with 12 bases in the middle. The CDR3 contains 11 residues. CDR1 MDHEN and CDR2 SYDVKM come from the germline V gene. CDR3 in amino acids: CASMGAAGYTF. CDR3 nucleotide sequence: TGTGCCAGTATGGGAGCGGCTGGCTACACCTTC.

In DNA form, the CDR3 reads TGCAGTGCTATGGCGGGGCGTGAGCAGTTCTTC. Protein sequence: CSAMAGREQFF. This chain connects TRBV20-1 to TRBJ2-1, with D possibly TRBD2 on 6 matching bases. Trimming took off 4 bases at V and 9 bases at J, with 10 bases between the two ends. The germline gives CDR1 DFQATT, CDR2 SNEGSKA (reference sequence). This CDR3 is 11 amino acids long.

The gene calls are TRBV6-1 and TRBJ2-5, with D unresolved. The V gene's germline CDR1 is MNHNS and CDR2 SASEGT. This CDR3 is built from 14 residues. The V and J ends lost 4 bases and 2 bases respectively, with 11 bases between them. The CDR3 region is CASSVETRQETQYF. CDR3 DNA sequence: TGTGCCAGCAGTGTGGAAACCAGGCAAGAGACCCAGTACTTC.

The CDR3 loop is CASSLDGYEQYF. Here the CDR3 DNA reads TGTGCCAGCAGTTTAGACGGCTACGAGCAGTACTTC. The V call is TRBV2, the J call TRBJ2-7; D is undetermined. The CDR3 extends over 12 amino acids. V lost 5 bases and J lost 3, with 8 bases in between. Germline CDR1 SNHLY, CDR2 FYNNEI. Based on the CDR3 plus reference TRBV2 and TRBJ2-7, the full variable domain is EPEVTQTPSHQVTQMGQEVILRCVPISNHLYFYWYRQILGQKVEFLVSFYNNEISEKSEIFDDQFSVERPDGSNFTLKIRSTKLEDSAMYFCASSLDGYEQYFGPGTRLTVT.

The chain carries TRBV4-1 and TRBJ2-5; D unclear. V was pared by 4 bases and J by 4 bases, with 7 bases between. The CDR3 runs 12 residues. Germline loops: CDR1 MGHRA, CDR2 YSYEKL. The CDR3 DNA sequence: TGCGCCAGCAGCCCTGTTGGAGAGACCCAGTACTTC. Its protein is CASSPVGETQYF.